Each of the 17 T cell receptor beta chains below was sequenced from the same sample in a study of blood T cell repertoires in COVID-19. The repertoire was sequenced with immunoSEQ multiplex PCR; TCRdb's copy has only in-frame clones and lacks some. There are over 250,000 clones in the sample; over 75% occur only once, and roughly 14% lies in the top ten. The material sequenced was peripheral blood. Receptors were obtained from a human donor in a cohort sampled during active COVID-19.

The CDR3 loop is CASWTSGSSYNEQFF. CDR3 nucleotides: TGTGCCAGTTGGACTAGCGGGAGCTCCTACAATGAGCAGTTCTTC. V gene TRBV6-5 combines with J gene TRBJ2-1; 13 bases align to TRBD2. The V and J ends lost 9 bases and 0 bases, in that order; junction bases with no gene match: 2. This CDR3 contains 15 residues. Looked up from germline, CDR1 is MNHEY and CDR2 is SVGAGI.

CDR3 sequence: CASSIWTLPLTGELFF. DNA of the CDR3: TGTGCCAGTAGTATATGGACTCTCCCACTCACCGGGGAGCTGTTTTTT. The V and J genes are TRBV19 and TRBJ2-2, with D possibly being TRBD2 (5 bases). The length of the CDR3 is 16 residues. Per the germline V gene, CDR1 is LNHDA and CDR2 is SQIVND (reference sequence). Trimming shortened V by 2 bases and J by 4 bases, and 14 bases separated the two germline ends.

This sequence joins TRBV6-6 and TRBJ1-6; the D is unclear. Germline lookup yields CDR1 MNHNY and CDR2 SVGAGI (reference sequence). This CDR3 contains 12 residues. Trimming took 6 bases from V and 10 from J, leaving 10 bases between them. CDR3 region: CASREGGSPLHF. CDR3 bases: TGTGCCAGCAGGGAGGGTGGGTCACCCCTCCACTTT.

This rearrangement joins TRBV18 to TRBJ1-5; D ambiguous. Trimming left V 6 bases short and J 2 bases short, with 14 bases between. Germline lookup yields CDR1 KGHSH and CDR2 LQKENI. This CDR3 is 15 amino acids long. The CDR3 loop is CASSNQEARNQPQHF. The DNA of the CDR3 is TGTGCCAGCTCTAACCAGGAGGCGCGCAATCAGCCCCAGCATTTT.

This chain links TRBV5-5 with TRBJ2-7; perhaps TRBD1 as D (7 bases). The V end was cut by 2 bases, the J end by 2 bases, with 17 bases between. The V gene's germline CDR1 is SGHKS and CDR2 YYEKEE (reference sequence). CDR3 length: 16 residues. The CDR3 nucleotides are TGTGCCAGCAGCTTAACCGGGACAGCGGGTCCCTACGAGCAGTACTTC. This sequence encodes CASSLTGTAGPYEQYF.

This rearrangement joins TRBV7-2 to TRBJ2-2; the D is unclear. Trimming pared 11 bases from V and 7 bases from J, leaving 11 bases between. The CDR3 runs 11 residues. Germline V gene sequence: CDR1 SGHTA, CDR2 FQGNSA. The CDR3 nucleotides are TGTGCCTCCCACATCCACGGGGAGCTGTTTTTT. Amino acids: CASHIHGELFF.

The genes are TRBV5-1 and TRBJ2-2, with 7 bases matching TRBD1. Germline CDR1 SGHRS, CDR2 YFSETQ. This CDR3 spans 15 amino acids. The V and J ends lost 3 bases and 4 bases, in that order; junction bases with no gene match: 6. CDR3 in amino acids: CASSWRQGPTGELFF. CDR3 nucleotides: TGCGCCAGCAGCTGGCGACAGGGACCCACCGGGGAGCTGTTTTTT.

The genes are TRBV6-5 and TRBJ2-3; D remains unclear. Germline assignment: CDR1 MNHEY and CDR2 SVGAGI. This CDR3 has 11 residues. V was clipped by 6 bases and J by 2 bases, with 3 bases between them. CDR3 loop: CASSSTDTQYF. CDR3 nucleotides: TGTGCCAGCAGCTCCACAGATACGCAGTATTTT.

V gene TRBV28 combines with J gene TRBJ1-1, with unresolved D. The CDR3 length is 13 residues. Germline lookup yields CDR1 MDHEN and CDR2 SYDVKM. The V end was cut by 10 bases, the J end by 1 base, with 13 bases between. Here the CDR3 DNA reads TGTGCCACCCGAACACACAGGAACACTGAAGCTTTCTTT. It translates to CATRTHRNTEAFF.

This clone was seen more than once but under ten times. The V gene is TRBV6-6, the J gene TRBJ1-3; D unclear. CDR1 and CDR2 from the germline V gene are MNHNY and SVGAGI (reference sequence). The CDR3 length is 12 residues. The V gene lost 8 bases and the J gene lost 4 bases, with 9 bases spanning the gap. In DNA, the CDR3 is TGTGCCAGCGGGCAAGAAGGAAACACCATATATTTT. Translated, it gives CASGQEGNTIYF.

This clone was detected only once. This chain links TRBV18 with TRBJ1-2; 7 bases map to TRBD1. V dropped 2 bases and J dropped 3; count of bases not matched to a gene: 9. The CDR3 extends over 16 amino acids. CDR1 and CDR2 from the germline V gene are KGHSH and LQKENI. CDR3 sequence reads: CASSPIGTESYYGYTF. The DNA for the CDR3 is TGTGCCAGCTCACCAATCGGGACAGAAAGCTACTATGGCTACACCTTC.

Concerning this clone itself: This may be a read error, as it is one base from a much larger clone. The same CDR3 also results from other DNA sequences found in this sample. CDR3 residues: CASSRDRNYGYTF. For the CDR3, the DNA is TGTGCCAGCAGCCGGGACAGGAACTATGGCTACACCTTC. The chain employs TRBV6-5 and TRBJ1-2; 8 bases match TRBD1. V shed 6 bases and J 2 bases; nucleotides not matched to a gene: 2. This CDR3 comprises 13 residues. Germline CDR1 is MNHEY and CDR2 is SVGAGI.

The chain combines TRBV28 with TRBJ2-7; 8 positions match TRBD2. Germline V CDR1 and CDR2: MDHEN, SYDVKM. This CDR3 spans 19 amino acids. V was pared by 4 bases and J by 0 bases, with 17 bases of the junction left unmatched. CDR3 region: CASSYPTPGGPFSSYEQYF. CDR3 coding DNA: TGTGCCAGCAGTTATCCTACGCCGGGAGGGCCTTTCAGCTCCTACGAGCAGTACTTC.

The chain employs TRBV5-4 and TRBJ2-7; 9 bases map to TRBD1. CDR1 is SGHNT, CDR2 YYREEE, per germline (reference sequence). The CDR3 extends over 15 amino acids. With V trimmed by 3 bases and J by 1 base, 5 bases remained unmatched. The CDR3 spells CASSSGTGTSYEQYF. The CDR3, as DNA: TGTGCCAGCAGCTCGGGGACAGGGACTTCCTACGAGCAGTACTTC.

CDR3 sequence reads: CASSFGLPVYYGYTF. DNA of the CDR3: TGCGCCAGCAGCTTTGGACTGCCGGTGTACTATGGCTACACCTTC. The rearrangement joins TRBV5-1 to TRBJ1-2; D unclear. The CDR3 totals 15 residues. Germline CDR1 SGHRS, CDR2 YFSETQ. Trimming stripped 2 bases from V and 3 bases from J, with 14 bases between.

This clone was detected once. The chain carries TRBV6-5 and TRBJ1-1; D is perhaps TRBD1 (6 bases). The germline V gene has CDR1 MNHEY and CDR2 SVGAGI. Trimming removed 5 bases from V and 4 bases from J, with 11 bases in between. This CDR3 is built from 13 residues. CDR3 region: CASSTGSRTEAFF. Here the CDR3 DNA reads TGTGCCAGCAGTACAGGGAGCCGCACTGAAGCTTTCTTT.

The rearrangement uses TRBV7-9 and TRBJ1-5, with D possibly being TRBD1 (5 bases). V was shortened by 3 bases and J by 3 bases, with 12 bases between the two germline ends. Germline lookup yields CDR1 SEHNR and CDR2 FQNEAQ (reference sequence). This CDR3 spans 15 amino acids. The CDR3 protein is CASSFGGVVNQPQHF. The CDR3 DNA reads TGTGCCAGCAGCTTCGGAGGGGTGGTCAATCAGCCCCAGCATTTT.